This is a list of T cell receptor beta chains from one sample in a study of graft-versus-host responses after intestinal transplantation. No antigen has been identified for these receptors. Clones were sequenced by immunoSEQ multiplex PCR, and TCRdb holds only the in-frame ones, with some missing. The sample lists roughly 120,000 clones; approximately 93% were seen once. Here the sequenced sample was unstimulated CD8+ T cells sorted from spleen or lymph node cells, taken before transplant. The origin of the receptors is a human donor who was the organ donor for an intestinal transplant. CDR3s include the opening cysteine and the closing phenylalanine or tryptophan. Each record gives: V gene, clone size, J gene, D gene, CDR3 DNA, CDR3 protein. D genes are given only for firm matches. Size is omitted from some rows. Given values are once, few, many or a class for expanded clones.

>TRBV5-1|few|TRBJ2-7|.
TGCGCCAGCAGCCCCAGCTCGGGACGGGGCTACGAGCAGTACTTC
CASSPSSGRGYEQYF
>TRBV10-2|.|TRBJ2-7|.
TGCGCCAGCAGTGATCCCCACTACGAGCAGTACTTC
CASSDPHYEQYF
>TRBV6-7|few|TRBJ1-2|.
TGTGCCAGCAGTTACTCGATCCTCCCGGGATCGTATGGCTACACCTTC
CASSYSILPGSYGYTF
>TRBV9|.|TRBJ2-2|.
TGTGCCAGCAGCGTAGTTGAGACAGTATACACCGGGGAGCTGTTTTTT
CASSVVETVYTGELFF
>TRBV29-1|once|TRBJ1-2|TRBD1
TGCAGCGCTAGACAGGGCCTCAGCTATGGCTACACCTTC
CSARQGLSYGYTF
>TRBV7-8|once|TRBJ2-3|.
TGTGCCAGCAGCTTAGTGGTGGGCACTAGCACAGATACGCAGTATTTT
CASSLVVGTSTDTQYF
>TRBV5-4|.|TRBJ2-3|TRBD2
TGTGCCAGCAGCTGGGGGGGATTAGCGGGAGGGGACACAGATACGCAGTATTTT
CASSWGGLAGGDTDTQYF
>TRBV4-3|few|TRBJ2-5|TRBD2
TGCGCCAGCAGCCAAGAAGCTAGCGGGAGGGCCGTAGAGACCCAGTACTTC
CASSQEASGRAVETQYF
>TRBV7-2|.|TRBJ1-2|.
TGTGCCAGCAGCTTAATCGCGTATGGCTACACCTTC
CASSLIAYGYTF
>TRBV7-6|.|TRBJ2-7|.
TGTGCCAGCAGCACCGGCCCCTCGGGAGCCACCTACGAGCAGTACTTC
CASSTGPSGATYEQYF
>TRBV29-1|once|TRBJ2-5|.
TGCAGCGTACTACCACGGGAGTACCAAGAGACCCAGTACTTC
CSVLPREYQETQYF
>TRBV13|.|TRBJ2-7|.
TGTGCCAGCAGCTTAACTGTATTCCAGGAGGGAGGCTCCTACGAGCAGTACTTC
CASSLTVFQEGGSYEQYF
>TRBV6-5|.|TRBJ1-1|.
TGTGCCAGCAGTCCCCATAGGGCAGCTGAAGCTTTCTTT
CASSPHRAAEAFF
>TRBV7-9|.|TRBJ2-7|TRBD1
TGTGCCAGCAGCTTTGGTCGAGGACAGGGGGAATGGGAGCAGTACTTC
CASSFGRGQGEWEQYF
>TRBV5-6|.|TRBJ1-2|TRBD1
TGTGCCAGCAGCTTCGGCTCAGGGGGAAGAGGCTACACCTTC
CASSFGSGGRGYTF
>TRBV27|.|TRBJ2-2|.
TGTGCCAGCAGTTTACTTCTCGGGAGTGGGGAGCTGTTTTTT
CASSLLLGSGELFF
>TRBV7-6|.|TRBJ2-6|.
TGTGCCAGCAGCCGTACGGTACCCGAACGGGCACCTCACCTCTCTGGGGCCAACGTCCTGACTTTC
CASSRTVPERAPHLSGANVLTF
>TRBV4-1|once|TRBJ2-1|.
TGCGCCAGCAGCACAGGGCTAGCAGCATCCCTTCGGATCTTC
CASSTGLAASLRIF
>TRBV6-1|once|TRBJ2-1|.
TGTGCCAGCACGTGGGGCAACAATGAGCAGTTCTTC
CASTWGNNEQFF
>TRBV6-4|.|TRBJ1-4|TRBD1
TGTGCCAGCAGAGGGACAGGGTTTGAAAAACTGTTTTTT
CASRGTGFEKLFF
>TRBV11-2|.|TRBJ2-3|.
TGTGCCAGCAGCTTTGAGGACAGAATACTAGATACGCAGTATTTT
CASSFEDRILDTQYF
>TRBV29-1|few|TRBJ2-2|.
TGCAGCGTTGAATCGGCCCTGGCCGGGGAGCTGTTTTTT
CSVESALAGELFF
>TRBV27|once|TRBJ1-5|.
TGTGCCAGCAGTTTGGGAGGGTCCAATCAGCCCCAGCATTTT
CASSLGGSNQPQHF
>TRBV7-9|.|TRBJ2-7|TRBD2
TGTGCCAGCAGCTTGGGGACTAGCGGTTTCTCCTACGAGCAGTACTTC
CASSLGTSGFSYEQYF
>TRBV5-1|.|TRBJ1-4|.
TGCGCCAGCAGCTTGGGGGCGTTATCCGTCCGGGATGAAAAACTGTTTTTT
CASSLGALSVRDEKLFF
>TRBV19|.|TRBJ1-1|.
TGTGCCAGTAGGCCGGACGGGCTTGAAGCTTTCTTT
CASRPDGLEAFF
>TRBV25-1|.|TRBJ2-6|.
TGTGCCAGCAGTGAATGGCGCGTCAGCAACTCTGGGGCCAACGTCCTGACTTTC
CASSEWRVSNSGANVLTF
>TRBV27|.|TRBJ2-3|.
TGTGCCAGCACGTCGAGGGGTAGTGCAGATACGCAGTATTTT
CASTSRGSADTQYF
>TRBV28|.|TRBJ2-7|.
TGTGCCAGCAGCCCTACAATTGGGGCCCGCCCAACCCTCGAGCAGTACTTC
CASSPTIGARPTLEQYF
>TRBV2|.|TRBJ2-7|.
TGTGCCAGCTCATACGGGACCTACGAGCAGTACTTC
CASSYGTYEQYF
>TRBV4-2|once|TRBJ2-6|.
TGTGCCAGCAGCCAAGGAACCTCTGGGGCCAACGTCCTGACTTTC
CASSQGTSGANVLTF
>TRBV6-1|.|TRBJ1-1|.
TGTGCCAGCAGTGAAGCGGGGGTCAGGATCCGAAGCACTGAAGCTTTCTTT
CASSEAGVRIRSTEAFF
>TRBV12-2|once|TRBJ2-7|.
TGTGCAAGTCGCTTAGCGCGTAGGAATACTAGCGGGAGAGGCTACGAGCAGTACTTC
CASRLARRNTSGRGYEQYF
>TRBV5-1|.|TRBJ2-1|TRBD2
TGCGCCAGCAGCCTGACTAGCGGGAGCGGCAATGAGCAGTTCTTC
CASSLTSGSGNEQFF
>TRBV19|.|TRBJ2-2|TRBD2
TGTGCCAGCCCAAACGCGGCTAGCGGGAGTAGGAACACCGGGGAGCTGTTTTTT
CASPNAASGSRNTGELFF
>TRBV6-5|.|TRBJ2-1|.
TGTGCCACTGGCTGGCCCTACAATGAGCAGTTCTTC
CATGWPYNEQFF
>TRBV6-6|.|TRBJ2-7|TRBD1
TGTGCCAGCAGACCCGGACAGGGAACCTACGAGCAGTACTTC
CASRPGQGTYEQYF
>TRBV21-1|.|TRBJ2-1|.
TGTGCCAGCAGCATACCGGGAGGGCCTCCCTACAATGAGCAGTTCTTC
CASSIPGGPPYNEQFF
>TRBV9|once|TRBJ2-3|TRBD2
TGTGCCAGCAGCGTAGAGGTGAAGCGGGAGAATCCAGATACGCAGTATTTT
CASSVEVKRENPDTQYF
>TRBV19|few|TRBJ2-7|TRBD1
TGTGCCAGTAGTATTTGGGACAGGGACCACGAGCAGTACTTC
CASSIWDRDHEQYF
>TRBV6-5|.|TRBJ2-7|TRBD2
TGTGCCAGCATTATCCGGACTAGCGGGACCTACGAGCAGTACTTC
CASIIRTSGTYEQYF
>TRBV21-1|.|TRBJ1-4|.
TGTGCCAGCAGCAAAGGAGAGGCCCTTGCAGGGGATCAAAGAGAAAAACTGTTTTTT
CASSKGEALAGDQREKLFF
>TRBV29-1|.|TRBJ2-5|.
TGCAGCGTGGAAAAGGCGACCCAGTACTTC
CSVEKATQYF